This paragraph covers one TCR beta chain sequence. The data stem from a study of blood T cell repertoires in COVID-19. Study-level background: Collection of acute and convalescent COVID-19 samples took place in the United States, Italy and Spain. T cells, B-cell-depleted T cells, or PBMCs supplied cDNA or gDNA.

Measured with immunoSEQ multiplex PCR; TCRdb has only the in-frame clones, and not every one. The sample carries about 230,000 clones, 80% to 90% recorded once. Germline V gives CDR1 KGHDR, CDR2 SFDVKD. CDR3 length: 13 residues. Germline trimming cut 11 bases from V and 6 bases from J; bases unmatched to any gene: 6. This sequence joins TRBV24-1 and TRBJ1-4; 9 bases agree with TRBD1. The origin of this receptor is a man aged 35 to 55 with acute or convalescent COVID-19. Sequenced input: peripheral blood. CDR3 in DNA: TGTGCCATTACGGGACAGGGCGATGAAAAACTGTTTTTT. Its translation: CAITGQGDEKLFF.